This TCR beta chain was profiled in a study of radiation and T cells in renal cell carcinoma. At the level of the study: Nephrectomy followed 15 Gy stereotactic body radiation by 4 weeks.

A remark on this clone: Its target is not known.

Some clones are missing from TCRdb's copy, which holds only in-frame ones; the method was immunoSEQ multiplex PCR. The table lists about 150,000 clones, roughly nine tenths of them singletons. V lost 5 bases and J lost 0; bases outside the gene matches: 7. This CDR3 is 15 amino acids long. Germline V gives CDR1 SEHNR, CDR2 FQNEAQ (reference sequence). Time point of the sample: baseline pretreatment blood. This sample's treatment: 15 Gy SBRT to primary tumor, nephrectomy 4 weeks later. Whole-study findings and limits: Top tumor clonotypes rose in blood 2 weeks post-radiation, then contracted. Baseline intratumoral clonotype presence is unknown without pretreatment biopsies.

The sequence came from a woman aged 65 to 85 with renal cell carcinoma. This chain connects TRBV7-9 to TRBJ2-7; the match to TRBD1 covers 7 bases. This specimen was blood, taken from a patient whose treatment included radiotherapy and nephrectomy. CDR3 in DNA: TGTGCCAGCAGCCTTACAGGGGCCCTCTCCTACGAGCAGTACTTC. Translated: CASSLTGALSYEQYF.